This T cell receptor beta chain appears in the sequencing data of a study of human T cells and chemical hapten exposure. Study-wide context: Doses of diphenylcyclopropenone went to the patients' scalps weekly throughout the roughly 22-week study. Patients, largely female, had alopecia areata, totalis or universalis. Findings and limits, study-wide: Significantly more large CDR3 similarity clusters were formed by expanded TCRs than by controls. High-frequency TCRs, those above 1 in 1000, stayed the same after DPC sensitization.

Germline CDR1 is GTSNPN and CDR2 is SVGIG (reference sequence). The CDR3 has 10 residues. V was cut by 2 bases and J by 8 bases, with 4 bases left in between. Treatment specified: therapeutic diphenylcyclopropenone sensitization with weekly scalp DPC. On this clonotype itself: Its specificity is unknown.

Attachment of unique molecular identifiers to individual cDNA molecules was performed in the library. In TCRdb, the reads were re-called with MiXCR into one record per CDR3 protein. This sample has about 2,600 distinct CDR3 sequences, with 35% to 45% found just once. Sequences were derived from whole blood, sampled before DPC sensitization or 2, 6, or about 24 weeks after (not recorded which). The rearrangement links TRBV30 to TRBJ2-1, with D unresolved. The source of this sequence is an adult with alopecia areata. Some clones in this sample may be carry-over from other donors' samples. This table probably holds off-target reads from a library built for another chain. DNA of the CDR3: TGTGCCTGGAGTAACTATGAGCAGTTCTTC. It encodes CAWSNYEQFF.